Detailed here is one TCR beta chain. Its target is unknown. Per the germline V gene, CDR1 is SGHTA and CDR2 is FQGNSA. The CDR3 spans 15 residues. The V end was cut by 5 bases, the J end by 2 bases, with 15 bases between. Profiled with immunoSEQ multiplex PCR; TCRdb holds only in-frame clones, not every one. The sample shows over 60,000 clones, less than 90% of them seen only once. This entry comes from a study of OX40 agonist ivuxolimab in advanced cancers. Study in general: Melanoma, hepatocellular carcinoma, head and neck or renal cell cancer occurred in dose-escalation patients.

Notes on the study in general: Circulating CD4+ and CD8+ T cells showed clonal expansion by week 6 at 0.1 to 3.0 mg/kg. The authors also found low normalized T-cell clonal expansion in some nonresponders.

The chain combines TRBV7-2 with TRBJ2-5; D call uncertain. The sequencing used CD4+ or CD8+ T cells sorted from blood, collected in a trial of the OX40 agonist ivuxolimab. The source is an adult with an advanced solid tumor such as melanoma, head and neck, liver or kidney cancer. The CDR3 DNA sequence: TGTGCCAGCAGCCCGATGGCCGGGTTACAAGAGACCCAGTACTTC. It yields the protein CASSPMAGLQETQYF.